This TCR beta chain was obtained from a study of OX40 agonist ivuxolimab in advanced cancers. About the study: Ivuxolimab, an agonistic anti-OX40 (CD134) antibody, was given to patients. At 0.01 to 10 mg/kg, ivuxolimab was administered intravenously to patients every 2 weeks. Antecedent anti-PD-1, anti-PD-L1 or anti-CTLA-4 therapy was permissible, with approximately 44% having received some. Study observations and caveats: The authors did not determine the antigen specificity of the expanded peripheral T cells.

About this clone: What it binds is unknown.

Profiling relied on immunoSEQ multiplex PCR, and the TCRdb table lists in-frame clones only, not all of them. The repertoire includes around 70,000 clones, around 82% of them detected once, and 4% to 6% sits in the top ten. The sample here was CD4+ or CD8+ T cells sorted from blood, taken in a trial of the OX40 agonist ivuxolimab. The TCR originated in an adult with an advanced solid tumor such as melanoma, head and neck, liver or kidney cancer.

The CDR3 nucleotides read TGTGCCAGCAGCTCATGGAACTCCTACGAGCAGTACTTC. Translated, it gives CASSSWNSYEQYF. V gene TRBV5-5 combines with J gene TRBJ2-7; no reliable D call. CDR1 is SGHKS and CDR2 is YYEKEE in the germline V gene (reference sequence). Trimming left V 3 bases short and J 0 bases short, with 7 bases between. CDR3 length: 13 residues.